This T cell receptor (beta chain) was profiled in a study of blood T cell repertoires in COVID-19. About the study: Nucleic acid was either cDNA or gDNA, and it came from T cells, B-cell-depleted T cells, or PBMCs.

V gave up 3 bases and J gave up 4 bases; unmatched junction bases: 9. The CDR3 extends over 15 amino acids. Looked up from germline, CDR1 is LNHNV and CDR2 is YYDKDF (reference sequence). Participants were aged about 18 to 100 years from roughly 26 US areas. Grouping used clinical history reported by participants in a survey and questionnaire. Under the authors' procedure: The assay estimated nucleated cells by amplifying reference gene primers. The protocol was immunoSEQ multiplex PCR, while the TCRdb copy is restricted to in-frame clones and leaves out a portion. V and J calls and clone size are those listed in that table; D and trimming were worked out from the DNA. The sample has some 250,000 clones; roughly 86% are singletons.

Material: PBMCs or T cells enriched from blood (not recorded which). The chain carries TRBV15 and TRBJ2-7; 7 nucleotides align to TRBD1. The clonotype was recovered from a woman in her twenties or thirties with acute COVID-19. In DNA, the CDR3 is TGTGCCACCAGCAGTTCAAGGGGGCTAGGGTACGAGCAGTACTTC. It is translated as CATSSSRGLGYEQYF.